This TCR beta chain was recovered during a study of T cells expressing NK-cell markers. TCRdb derives one entry per CDR3 protein from the 5' RACE reads, leaving out DNA. Its table lists about 460,000 distinct CDR3 sequences. The CDR3 length is 13 residues. Germline CDR1 and CDR2: SQVTM and ANQGSEA. This clonotype originated in a woman aged 50 to 60 in good health. The genes are TRBV29-1 and TRBJ2-5; TCRdb proposes TRBD2, but this gene call is untestable without DNA. The sequenced material came from blood T cells: a sorted CD56 or NKG2C T cell subset, CD4+ or CD8+ T cells, or bulk PBMC T cells (not recorded which). Here the CDR3 reads CSVQAGVGETQYF.